This record looks at one TCR beta chain sequence and its context. The antigen remains undetermined. The record originates from a study of CD8 T cells in ankylosing spondylitis. Study findings and constraints: A motif in TCR beta, a set of roughly eight highly homologous variants, appeared characteristic of ankylosing spondylitis blood.

MiXCR was run by TCRdb on the 5' RACE reads, yielding one entry per CDR3 protein. This table has a few hundred thousand distinct CDR3 sequences, roughly 18% appearing once. The sample consisted of blood, either unsorted or a sorted T cell fraction (not recorded which). The clonotype originates from a male donor with ankylosing spondylitis.

The CDR3 region has the DNA TGTGCCAGCGGGGGAGGGCCGGGAGGCTACACCTTC. Its protein is CASGGGPGGYTF. The chain combines TRBV25-1 with TRBJ1-2; D might be TRBD1 (5 bases). Germline loops: CDR1 MGHDK, CDR2 SYGVNS. V shed 8 bases and J shed 8 bases, with 15 bases lying between them. The CDR3 covers 12 residues.